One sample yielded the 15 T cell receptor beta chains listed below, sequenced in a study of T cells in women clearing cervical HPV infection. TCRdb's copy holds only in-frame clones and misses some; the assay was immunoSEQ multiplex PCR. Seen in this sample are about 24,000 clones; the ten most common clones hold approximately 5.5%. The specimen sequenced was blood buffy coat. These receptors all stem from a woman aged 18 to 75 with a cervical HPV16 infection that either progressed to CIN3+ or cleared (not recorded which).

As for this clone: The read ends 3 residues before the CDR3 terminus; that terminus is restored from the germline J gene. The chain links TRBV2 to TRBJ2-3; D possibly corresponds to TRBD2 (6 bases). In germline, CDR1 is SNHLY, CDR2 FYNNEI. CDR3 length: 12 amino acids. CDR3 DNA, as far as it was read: TGTGCCAACTCCGGGACTTTAGAGACG. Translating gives CANSGTLET. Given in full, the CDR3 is CANSGTLETQYF.

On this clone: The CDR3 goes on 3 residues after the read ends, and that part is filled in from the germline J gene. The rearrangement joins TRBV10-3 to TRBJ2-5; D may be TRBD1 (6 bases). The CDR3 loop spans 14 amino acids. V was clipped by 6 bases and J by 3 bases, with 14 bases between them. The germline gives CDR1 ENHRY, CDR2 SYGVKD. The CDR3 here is CAISRLPGEETQYF. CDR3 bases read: TGTGCCATCAGCCGACTCCCAGGGGAAGAGACC.

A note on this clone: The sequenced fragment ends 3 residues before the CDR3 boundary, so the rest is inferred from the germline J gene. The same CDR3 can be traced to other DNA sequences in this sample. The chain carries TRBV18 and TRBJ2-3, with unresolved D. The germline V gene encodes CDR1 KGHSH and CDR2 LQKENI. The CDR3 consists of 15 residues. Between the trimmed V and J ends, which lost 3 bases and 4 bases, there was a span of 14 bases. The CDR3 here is CASSPSRSIADTQYF. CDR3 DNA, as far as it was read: TGTGCCAGCTCACCGTCCAGGAGCATAGCAGATACG.

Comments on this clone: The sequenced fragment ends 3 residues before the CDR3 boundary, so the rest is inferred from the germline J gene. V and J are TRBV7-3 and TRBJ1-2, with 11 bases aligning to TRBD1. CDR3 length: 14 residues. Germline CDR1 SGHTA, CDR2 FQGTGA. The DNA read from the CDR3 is TGTGCCAGCAGCTTCGAAGGGACAGGGGGAGGC. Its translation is CASSFEGTGGG. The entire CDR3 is CASSFEGTGGGYTF.

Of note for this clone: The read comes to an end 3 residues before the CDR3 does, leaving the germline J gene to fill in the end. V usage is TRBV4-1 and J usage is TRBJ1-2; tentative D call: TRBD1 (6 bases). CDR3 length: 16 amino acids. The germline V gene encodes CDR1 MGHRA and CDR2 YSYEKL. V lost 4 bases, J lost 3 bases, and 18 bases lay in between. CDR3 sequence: CASSPTTGPKDYGYTF. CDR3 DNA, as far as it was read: TGCGCCAGCAGCCCAACCACAGGGCCGAAGGACTATGGC.

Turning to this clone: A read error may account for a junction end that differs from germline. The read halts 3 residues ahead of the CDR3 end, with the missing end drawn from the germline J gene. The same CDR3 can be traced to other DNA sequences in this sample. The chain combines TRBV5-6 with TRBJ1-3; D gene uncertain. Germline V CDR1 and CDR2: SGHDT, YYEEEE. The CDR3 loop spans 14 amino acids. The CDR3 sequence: CASSLLPGGNTIYF. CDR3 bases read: TGTGCCAGCAGCTTGTTACCAGGAGGAAACACG.

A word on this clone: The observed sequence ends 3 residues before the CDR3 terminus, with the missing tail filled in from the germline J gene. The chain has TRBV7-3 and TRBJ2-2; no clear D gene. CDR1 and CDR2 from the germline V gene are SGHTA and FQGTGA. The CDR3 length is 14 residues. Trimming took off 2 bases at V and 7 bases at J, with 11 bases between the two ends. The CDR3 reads CASSLHPSNGELFF. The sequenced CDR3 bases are TGTGCCAGCAGCTTACACCCAAGCAACGGGGAG. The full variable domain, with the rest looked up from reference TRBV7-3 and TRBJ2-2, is GAGVSQTPSNKVTEKGKYVELRCDPISGHTALYWYRQSLGQGPEFLIYFQGTGAADDSGLPNDRFFAVRPEGSVSTLKIQRTERGDSAVYLCASSLHPSNGELFFGEGSRLTVL.

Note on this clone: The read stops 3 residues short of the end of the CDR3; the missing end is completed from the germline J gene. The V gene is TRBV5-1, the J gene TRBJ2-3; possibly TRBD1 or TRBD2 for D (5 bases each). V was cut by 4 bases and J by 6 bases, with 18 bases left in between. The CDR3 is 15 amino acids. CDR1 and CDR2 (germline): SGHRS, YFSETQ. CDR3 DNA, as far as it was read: TGCGCCAGCAGCCCGGCACCTAACAGGAGGGATACG. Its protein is CASSPAPNRRDT. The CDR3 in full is CASSPAPNRRDTQYF. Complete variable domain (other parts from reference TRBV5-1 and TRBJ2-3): KAGVTQTPRYLIKTRGQQVTLSCSPISGHRSVSWYQQTPGQGLQFLFEYFSETQRNKGNFPGRFSGRQFSNSRSEMNVSTLELGDSALYLCASSPAPNRRDTQYFGPGTRLTVL.

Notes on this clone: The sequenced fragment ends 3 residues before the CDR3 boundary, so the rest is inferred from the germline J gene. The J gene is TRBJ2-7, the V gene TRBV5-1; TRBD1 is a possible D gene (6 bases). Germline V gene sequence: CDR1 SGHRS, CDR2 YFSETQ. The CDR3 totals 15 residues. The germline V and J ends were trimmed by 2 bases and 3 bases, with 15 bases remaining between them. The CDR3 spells CASSFGDGRGYEQYF. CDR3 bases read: TGCGCCAGCAGCTTCGGGGATGGCAGGGGCTACGAG.

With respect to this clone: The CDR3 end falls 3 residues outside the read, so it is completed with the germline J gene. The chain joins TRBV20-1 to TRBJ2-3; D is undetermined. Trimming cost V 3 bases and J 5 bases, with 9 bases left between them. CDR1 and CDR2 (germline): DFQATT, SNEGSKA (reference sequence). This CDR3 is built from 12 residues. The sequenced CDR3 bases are TGCAGTGCTAGGAGCGTGGTAGATACG. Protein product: CSARSVVDT. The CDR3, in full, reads CSARSVVDTQYF.

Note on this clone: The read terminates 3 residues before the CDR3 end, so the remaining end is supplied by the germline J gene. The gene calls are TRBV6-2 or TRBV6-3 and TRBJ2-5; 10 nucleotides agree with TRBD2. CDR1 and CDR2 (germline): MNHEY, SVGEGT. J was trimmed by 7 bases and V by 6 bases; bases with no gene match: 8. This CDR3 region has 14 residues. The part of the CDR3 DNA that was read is TGTGCCAGCAGCCCCCGGGTAGCGGGAGGGACC. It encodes CASSPRVAGGT. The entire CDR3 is CASSPRVAGGTQYF.

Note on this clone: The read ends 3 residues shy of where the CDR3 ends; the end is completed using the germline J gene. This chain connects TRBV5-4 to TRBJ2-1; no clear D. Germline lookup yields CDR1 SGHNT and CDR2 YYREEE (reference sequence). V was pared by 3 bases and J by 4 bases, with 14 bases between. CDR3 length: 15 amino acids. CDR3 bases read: TGTGCCAGCAGCTCGATTCCGGGTCCATACAATGAG. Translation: CASSSIPGPYNE. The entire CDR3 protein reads CASSSIPGPYNEQFF.

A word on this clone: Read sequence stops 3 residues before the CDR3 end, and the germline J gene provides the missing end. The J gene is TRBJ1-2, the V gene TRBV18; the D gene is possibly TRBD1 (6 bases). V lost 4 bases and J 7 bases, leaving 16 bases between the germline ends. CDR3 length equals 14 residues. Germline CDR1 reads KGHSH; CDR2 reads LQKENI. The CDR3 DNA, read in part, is TGTGCCAGCTCACTACGGACAGATGAAGGTGGC. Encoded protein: CASSLRTDEGG. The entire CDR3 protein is CASSLRTDEGGYTF.

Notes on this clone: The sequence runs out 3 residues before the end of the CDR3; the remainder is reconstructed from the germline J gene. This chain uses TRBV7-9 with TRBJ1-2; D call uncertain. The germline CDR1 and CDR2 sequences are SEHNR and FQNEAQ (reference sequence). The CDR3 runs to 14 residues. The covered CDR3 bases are TGTGCCAGCAGCTTAGGGCGGACTACCTACGAC. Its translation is CASSLGRTTYD. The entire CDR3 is CASSLGRTTYDYTF.

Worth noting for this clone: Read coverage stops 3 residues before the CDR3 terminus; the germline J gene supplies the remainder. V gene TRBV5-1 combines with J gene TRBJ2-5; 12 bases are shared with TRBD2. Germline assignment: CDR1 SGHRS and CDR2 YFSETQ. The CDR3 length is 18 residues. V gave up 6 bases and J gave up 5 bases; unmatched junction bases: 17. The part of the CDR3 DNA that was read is TGCGCCAGCACCTCAGATGAGCTAGCGGGAGGGCCCGGGGAGACC. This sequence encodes CASTSDELAGGPGET. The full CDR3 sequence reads CASTSDELAGGPGETQYF. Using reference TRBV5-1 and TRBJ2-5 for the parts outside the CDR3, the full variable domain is KAGVTQTPRYLIKTRGQQVTLSCSPISGHRSVSWYQQTPGQGLQFLFEYFSETQRNKGNFPGRFSGRQFSNSRSEMNVSTLELGDSALYLCASTSDELAGGPGETQYFGPGTRLLVL.